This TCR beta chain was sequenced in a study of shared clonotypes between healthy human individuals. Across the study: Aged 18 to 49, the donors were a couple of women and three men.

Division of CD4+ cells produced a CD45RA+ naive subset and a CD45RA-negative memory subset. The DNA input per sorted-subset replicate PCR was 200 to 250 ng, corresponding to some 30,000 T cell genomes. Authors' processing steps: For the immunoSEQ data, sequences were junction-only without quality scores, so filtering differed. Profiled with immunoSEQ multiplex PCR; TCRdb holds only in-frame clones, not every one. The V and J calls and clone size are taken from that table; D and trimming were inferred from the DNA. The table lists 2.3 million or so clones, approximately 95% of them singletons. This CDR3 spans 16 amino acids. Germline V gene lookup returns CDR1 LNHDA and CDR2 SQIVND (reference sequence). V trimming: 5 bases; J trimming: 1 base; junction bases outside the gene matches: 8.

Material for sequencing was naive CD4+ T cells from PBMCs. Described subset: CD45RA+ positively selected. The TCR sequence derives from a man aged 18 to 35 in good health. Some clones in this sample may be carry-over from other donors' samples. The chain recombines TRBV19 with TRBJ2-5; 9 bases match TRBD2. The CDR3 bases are TGTGCCAGTAGTTTCGGTCTAGCGGGGTTCCAAGAGACCCAGTACTTC. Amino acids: CASSFGLAGFQETQYF.